This T cell receptor beta chain was profiled in a study of regulatory T cells in long-lasting Graves disease. Study details: Those Graves' patients who were newly diagnosed had been on antithyroid drugs under 3 months. General observations from the study: Persistent disease showed a preference for TRBV28, TRBJ1-2 and TRBJ2-5. Persistent-disease Graves' patients showed less TCR diversity than new cases.

Germline lookup yields CDR1 DFQATT and CDR2 SNEGSKA (reference sequence). CDR3 length: 11 residues. Trimming shortened V by 4 bases and J by 9 bases, and 10 bases separated the two germline ends. Time point here: newly diagnosed GD, antithyroid drugs for less than 3 months. PBMC RNA served as the TCR library source. American Thyroid Association guidelines were used to diagnose Graves' disease. To note about this clonotype: Its antigen is unknown.

Combining iRepertoire HTBI primers with Arm-PCR of CDR3 regions, the authors built TCR beta libraries. TCRdb reanalysed the multiplex PCR reads using MiXCR and keeps one entry per CDR3 protein. The sample holds some 230,000 distinct CDR3 sequences; approximately 20% are singletons and the top ten take more than 20%. The origin of this receptor is a female donor with Graves disease. The chain joins TRBV20-1 to TRBJ2-1, with D perhaps being TRBD1 or TRBD2 (5 bases each). The source material was peripheral blood mononuclear cells (PBMCs), sampled at new diagnosis, from a patient treated with antithyroid drugs. CDR3 coding DNA: TGCAGTGCTATAGCGAGGGGTGAGCAGTTCTTC. This encodes CSAIARGEQFF.